This TCR beta chain is from a study of cytomegalovirus exposure and HLA in healthy donors. Overall study results and limits: An analysis that came later showed most CMV-associated TCR beta chains appearing HLA-restricted. With DRB1 most and HLA-C fewest, TCR association rates differed between HLA loci in a later analysis. An analysis was carried out at a later point. It showed that HLA-associated TCR beta chains were more clonally expanded than equally common non-associated chains.

Both 60 Vbeta primers and 13 Jbeta primers went into the PCR. Methods used by the authors: A follow-up analysis tallied tens of millions of unique TCR beta chains, 9 million to 11 million shared. Produced via immunoSEQ multiplex PCR; TCRdb's table is partial and in-frame only. The V and J calls and the clone size are those of that table, but D and trimming were determined from the DNA. The sample contains 150,000 or so clones, roughly 87% of which appear only once. With regard to this clone: Antigen unknown.

The junction had 9 bases not matched to a gene; V was cut back by 7 bases and J by 0 bases. Germline-derived CDR1 and CDR2 are LNHDA and SQIVND (reference sequence). The CDR3 contains 17 residues. Sequenced input: PBMCs. The V gene is TRBV19, the J gene TRBJ2-6, with 7 bases aligning to TRBD2. This clonotype was sampled from a young man in good health and CMV-seropositive. The CDR3 is CASTTGGSFSGANVLTF. CDR3 DNA sequence: TGTGCCAGTACCACCGGGGGGTCGTTCTCTGGGGCCAACGTCCTGACTTTC. Looking up the rest from reference TRBV19 and TRBJ2-6 gives the full variable domain: DGGITQSPKYLFRKEGQNVTLSCEQNLNHDAMYWYRQDPGQGLRLIYYSQIVNDFQKGDIAEGYSVSREKKESFPLTVTSAQKNPTAFYLCASTTGGSFSGANVLTFGAGSRLTVL.